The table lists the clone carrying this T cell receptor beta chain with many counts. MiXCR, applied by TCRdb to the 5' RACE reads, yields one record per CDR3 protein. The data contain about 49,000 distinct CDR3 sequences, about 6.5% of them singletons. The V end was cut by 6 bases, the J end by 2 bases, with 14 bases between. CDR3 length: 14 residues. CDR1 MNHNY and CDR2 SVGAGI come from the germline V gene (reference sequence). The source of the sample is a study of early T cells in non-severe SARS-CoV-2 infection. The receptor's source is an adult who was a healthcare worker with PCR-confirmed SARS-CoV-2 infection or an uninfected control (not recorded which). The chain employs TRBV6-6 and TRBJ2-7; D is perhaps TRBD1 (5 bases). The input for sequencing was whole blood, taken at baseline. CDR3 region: CASSSQQVAYEQYF. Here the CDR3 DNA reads TGTGCCAGCAGCTCCCAACAGGTTGCCTACGAGCAGTACTTC.